Here is one TCR beta chain with its context. Its antigen remains unknown. It was healthy bone marrow donors who served as donors. The sample is drawn from a study of cytomegalovirus exposure and HLA in healthy donors. The PCR employed 60 Vbeta primers together with 13 Jbeta primers. Measured with immunoSEQ multiplex PCR; TCRdb has only the in-frame clones, and not every one. The data show 200,000 or so clones, 77% seen once. Per the germline V gene, CDR1 is SGHAT and CDR2 is FQDESV (reference sequence). The CDR3 has 15 residues. Losses at the gene ends were 5 bases for V and 7 bases for J; bases not matched to a gene: 8. Study-wide results and caveats: Within an earlier analysis, most TCR beta V segments proved productive either about 90% or about 30% of the time. When a later analysis was performed, an Asian-associated ancestry cluster reportedly had fewer N-insertions than the roughly 700-donor mean. Later work associated fewer than 20,000 TCR beta sequences with HLA alleles at 0.05 false discovery rate.

J is TRBJ2-2 and V is TRBV11-1, with 9 bases aligning to TRBD1. The sequence came from a woman under 40 in good health and CMV-seropositive. The specimen was PBMCs. DNA of the CDR3: TGTGCCAGCAGCCTTGGGACAGGGTGGAGCGGGGAGCTGTTTTTT. It specifies CASSLGTGWSGELFF.